These 21 T cell receptor beta chains originate from one sample sequenced in a study of T cell repertoires in cytomegalovirus infection (dated by TCRdb to the late 2010s). The instrument given in TCRdb is Illumina HiSeq 1500. Using fastp trimming at Q25 and MiXCR clonotype assembly, TCRdb reanalyzed the public sequencing data and kept in-frame beta chains. Merged by CDR3 protein, the rows form single entries marked with the most common genes and DNA. This sample gives about 890,000 distinct CDR3 sequences in total; approximately 31% of them show up just once. The ten largest clones represent 11% to 15% of the sample. Sample treatment or condition, as interpreted from the label and publication: in vitro stimulation with specific CMV peptide epitopes to enrich CMV-specific T cells. These receptors have no identified antigens. This material consisted of cultured CD8+ T cells from PBMCs, taken from culture after CMV antigen stimulation. All receptors derive from a human donor in good health (CMV status not recorded). Some clones in this sample may be carry-over from other donors' samples.

About this clonotype itself: Because the CDR3 is missing its conserved closing phenylalanine or tryptophan, this is likely a read error. The rearrangement joins TRBV6-5 to TRBJ2-5; TRBD1 matches 7 bases. CDR1 and CDR2 (germline): MNHEY, SVGAGI. The V segment lost 2 bases and the J segment 1 base; nucleotides outside the gene matches: 10. CDR3 size: 17 residues. The CDR3 region is CASSYEGRGLLQETQYS. In DNA, the CDR3 is TGTGCCAGCAGTTACGAGGGCAGGGGGTTACTCCAAGAGACCCAGTACTCC.

This chain links TRBV6-6 with TRBJ2-5, with TRBD1 as a possible D gene (5 bases). V lost 2 bases, J lost 3 bases, and 10 bases lay in between. Per germline, CDR1 MNHNY and CDR2 SVGAGI (reference sequence). The CDR3 has 14 residues. CDR3 loop: CASSYIAGKETQYF. Here the CDR3 DNA reads TGTGCCAGCAGTTACATAGCAGGGAAAGAGACCCAGTACTTC.

V gene TRBV6-2 or TRBV6-3 combines with J gene TRBJ2-7, with unresolved D. V lost 2 bases to trimming and J lost 6 bases, with 11 bases between them. The CDR3 is 13 amino acids. CDR1 is MNHEY, CDR2 SVGEGT, per germline. The DNA of the CDR3 is TGTGCCAGCAGTTACGGCCGGGCCCCCGAGCAGTACGTC. Translated, it gives CASSYGRAPEQYV.

The chain is built from TRBV7-2 and TRBJ2-5; 10 bases are shared with TRBD2. The CDR3 totals 18 residues. Germline V gene lookup returns CDR1 SGHTA and CDR2 FQGNSA. With 3 bases clipped from V and 1 base from J, the junction kept 11 bases outside the gene matches. The CDR3 loop is CASSFLRLAGTPQETQYF. The DNA for the CDR3 is TGTGCCAGCAGCTTCTTACGACTAGCGGGTACACCCCAAGAGACCCAGTACTTC.

This rearrangement joins TRBV7-9 to TRBJ1-2, with 8 bases matching TRBD1. V lost 5 bases and J lost 4; bases outside the gene matches: 6. Germline V lookup: CDR1 SEHNR, CDR2 FQNEAQ (reference sequence). The CDR3 length is 14 residues. The CDR3 coding sequence is TGTGCCAGCAGCGCCCAGGACAGGGCCTATGGCTACACCTTC. Protein: CASSAQDRAYGYTF.

This clonotype was detected a few times. The gene calls are TRBV6-2 or TRBV6-3 and TRBJ2-1; TRBD1 agrees at 9 bases. Germline values: CDR1 MNHEY, CDR2 SVGEGT. J lost 3 bases, V lost 2 bases, and 8 bases had no gene match. The CDR3 extends over 17 amino acids. CDR3 bases: TGTGCCAGCAGTTACCGCAGGACAGGGGACCACTACAATGAGCAGTTCTTC. Amino acid sequence: CASSYRRTGDHYNEQFF.

This clonotype was seen ten or more times. The chain recombines TRBV7-2 with TRBJ2-1, with no clear D. Germline V CDR1 and CDR2: SGHTA, FQGNSA. Trimming left V 5 bases short and J 7 bases short, with 18 bases between. This CDR3 is built from 15 residues. In DNA form, the CDR3 reads TGTGCCAGCAGCGATCTCTCAAGGGCCCGGAATGAGCAGTTCTTC. The encoded protein is CASSDLSRARNEQFF.

About this clonotype itself: Being one base from a much bigger clone, this may be a read error. The rearrangement joins TRBV11-3 to TRBJ2-2; no reliable D call. CDR1 is SGHNT and CDR2 is YENEEA in the germline V gene. The CDR3 contains 15 residues. Trimming stripped 4 bases from V and 3 bases from J, with 12 bases between. The CDR3 DNA reads as TGTGCCAGCAGCTCCCCCACCATGCACACCGGGGAGCTGTTTTTT. It encodes CASSSPTMHTGELFF.

The V gene is TRBV10-2, the J gene TRBJ2-7; possibly TRBD2 for D (5 bases). Germline V gene sequence: CDR1 WSHSY, CDR2 SAAADI. The CDR3 contains 12 residues. Trimming left V 3 bases short and J 7 bases short, with 10 bases between. The CDR3: CASSDGGLEQYF. The CDR3 nucleotides read TGCGCCAGCAGTGACGGCGGGCTAGAGCAGTACTTC.

V usage is TRBV20-1 and J usage is TRBJ1-1; D is unclear. The V and J ends lost 0 bases and 8 bases respectively, with 16 bases between them. This CDR3 is built from 14 residues. Germline CDR1 is DFQATT and CDR2 is SNEGSKA (reference sequence). CDR3 bases: TGCAGTGCTAGAGATGGCAGTAAGGGCTGGGAAGCTTTCTTT. Protein: CSARDGSKGWEAFF.

In the case of this clonotype: A much larger clone differs by one base, so this may be a read error. The chain recombines TRBV7-8 with TRBJ1-1; D is uncertain. The CDR3 runs 14 residues. Germline V lookup: CDR1 SGHVS, CDR2 FQNEAQ. V was clipped by 1 base and J by 3 bases, with 9 bases between them. Here the CDR3 reads CASSLGVSDTEAFF. The DNA of the CDR3 is TGTGCCAGCAGCTTAGGGGTATCGGACACTGAAGCTTTCTTT.

Concerning this clonotype itself: A read error may produce the germline difference seen at one junction end. V is TRBV4-1 and J is TRBJ2-2; D is ambiguous. This CDR3 spans 16 amino acids. Germline lookup yields CDR1 MGHRA and CDR2 YSYEKL. In nucleotides, the CDR3 is TGTGCCAGCAGCTCCGACTTATTCGCGAACACCGGGGAGCTGTTTTTT. As protein: CASSSDLFANTGELFF.

The V gene is TRBV25-1, the J gene TRBJ1-2; D not resolved. The CDR3 length is 14 residues. V lost 4 bases and J lost 6, with 15 bases in between. Germline V gives CDR1 MGHDK, CDR2 SYGVNS. CDR3 in DNA: TGTGCCAGCAGTGGTGAGGGATACAACCATGGCTACACCTTC. Translated, it gives CASSGEGYNHGYTF.

This clonotype was counted between two and nine times. The V gene is TRBV7-9, the J gene TRBJ2-1; D is possibly TRBD1 or TRBD2 (5 bases each). Germline V gene data show CDR1 as SEHNR and CDR2 as FQNEAQ (reference sequence). Trimming removed 3 bases from V and 3 bases from J, with 18 bases in between. The CDR3 is 17 residues long. The CDR3 coding sequence is TGTGCCAGCAGCTTCCCCGGGACCCGAGGGGACTACAATGAGCAGTTCTTC. It codes for CASSFPGTRGDYNEQFF.

The genes are TRBV15 and TRBJ1-1; D ambiguous. From germline, CDR1 is LNHNV and CDR2 YYDKDF (reference sequence). CDR3 size: 16 residues. Trimming left V 8 bases short and J 0 bases short, with 19 bases between. This CDR3 reads CATSEHGGIMNTEAFF. The CDR3 DNA reads as TGTGCCACCTCTGAACATGGCGGCATCATGAACACTGAAGCTTTCTTT.

This clonotype was counted between two and nine times. The chain joins TRBV6-8 to TRBJ2-7; TRBD1 matches at 7 bases. The CDR3 is 13 amino acids. V dropped 5 bases and J dropped 5; count of bases not matched to a gene: 6. Germline loops: CDR1 MNHGY, CDR2 SAAAGT. As DNA, the CDR3 is TGTGCCAGCAGTCGACAGGGTCGGCACGAGCAGTACTTC. Amino acids: CASSRQGRHEQYF.

CDR3 region: CASSNWISNQPQHF. CDR3 DNA: TGTGCCAGCAGTAATTGGATTAGCAATCAGCCCCAGCATTTT. V gene TRBV6-2 or TRBV6-3 combines with J gene TRBJ1-5; unclear D gene. The V gene's germline CDR1 is MNHEY and CDR2 SVGEGT. V gave up 5 bases and J gave up 0 bases, with 8 bases separating them. This CDR3 contains 14 residues.

This clonotype has just a few counts. The chain has TRBV7-8 and TRBJ1-2, with a tentative D call TRBD1 (6 bases). Trimming shortened V by 4 bases and J by 6 bases, and 21 bases separated the two germline ends. Germline CDR1 reads SGHVS; CDR2 reads FQNEAQ. This CDR3 has 16 amino acids. The CDR3 DNA is TGTGCCAGCAGCTCCCAATTCGTCGACAGGTGGGATGGCTACACCTTC. Amino acid sequence: CASSSQFVDRWDGYTF.

This clonotype was seen a handful of times. The chain recombines TRBV14 with TRBJ2-1; 7 bases are shared with TRBD1. V gave up 4 bases and J gave up 7 bases; unmatched junction bases: 7. The CDR3 consists of 14 residues. Germline loops: CDR1 SGHDN, CDR2 FVKESK. The CDR3 region has the DNA TGTGCCAGCAGCCGCCCAGGGGGTTGGAATGAGCAGTTCTTC. Residues: CASSRPGGWNEQFF.

As regards this clonotype: Mismatch with germline at one junction end may stem from a read error. The gene calls are TRBV7-7 and TRBJ2-1; D perhaps matches TRBD2 (5 bases). The CDR3 runs to 14 residues. Per the germline V gene, CDR1 is SSHAT and CDR2 is FNYEAQ (reference sequence). The CDR3 loop reads CASSPDGSSGEQFF. DNA of the CDR3: TGTGCTAGCAGCCCGGACGGAAGCAGCGGTGAGCAGTTCTTC. Variable domain in full (rest from reference TRBV7-7 and TRBJ2-1): GAGVSQSPRYKVTKRGQDVTLRCDPISSHATLYWYQQALGQGPEFLTYFNYEAQPDKSGLPSDRFSAERPEGSISTLTIQRTEQRDSAMYRCASSPDGSSGEQFFGPGTRLTVL.

The sample holds a few counts of this clonotype. This chain connects TRBV7-8 to TRBJ2-3; D not certain. V dropped 5 bases and J dropped 10 bases, with 13 bases sitting between them. In germline, CDR1 is SGHVS, CDR2 FQNEAQ. The CDR3 is made up of 12 amino acids. For the CDR3, the DNA is TGTGCCAGCAGCCAATTACGGCCCGCGCAGTATTTT. Its protein is CASSQLRPAQYF.